The 7 T cell receptor beta chains below come from one sample, sequenced in a study of shared clonotypes between healthy human individuals. Measured with immunoSEQ multiplex PCR; TCRdb has only the in-frame clones, and not every one. Of about 2.1 million clones in the sample, under 95% were seen once. CD45RO negativity and positive selection for CCR7 defined naive CD8 cells, a population that excluded terminally differentiated effector memory CD45RA+ cells. Sequences were obtained from naive CD8+ T cells from PBMCs. The receptors shown here come from a man between 18 and 35 years old in good health. Some clones in this sample may be carry-over from other donors' samples.

This chain joins TRBV10-3 and TRBJ2-7; D is possibly TRBD2 (6 bases). V was shortened by 5 bases and J by 6 bases, with 17 bases between the two germline ends. Germline lookup yields CDR1 ENHRY and CDR2 SYGVKD. The CDR3 length is 14 residues. CDR3 protein: CAISSSGGRPEQYF. DNA of the CDR3: TGTGCCATCAGTAGCTCCGGGGGACGTCCCGAGCAGTACTTC.

About this clone: This sample also contains other DNA sequences that code for the same CDR3. This sequence joins TRBV6-1 and TRBJ1-4; the match to TRBD1 covers 10 bases. The germline CDR1 and CDR2 sequences are MNHNS and SASEGT. The V and J ends lost 8 bases and 8 bases, in that order; junction bases with no gene match: 5. The length of the CDR3 is 13 residues. The CDR3 region is CASRDRGDEKLFF. The CDR3 DNA is TGTGCCAGCCGGGACAGGGGTGACGAAAAACTGTTTTTT.

The V call is TRBV27, the J call TRBJ2-7; TRBD1 matches 7 bases. The V gene end was trimmed by 4 bases and the J gene end by 1 base; junction bases not matched to a gene: 4. In germline, CDR1 is MNHEY, CDR2 SMNVEV (reference sequence). The CDR3 covers 14 residues. In nucleotides, the CDR3 is TGTGCCAGCAGTTCGACAGGGAGATCCTACGAGCAGTACTTC. It encodes CASSSTGRSYEQYF.

The V gene is TRBV28, the J gene TRBJ2-4, with 8 nucleotides matching TRBD2. The CDR3 covers 16 residues. V was pared by 2 bases and J by 6 bases, with 9 bases of the junction left unmatched. Germline-derived CDR1 and CDR2 are MDHEN and SYDVKM. The CDR3 DNA follows: TGTGCCAGCAGTTTAGTCCGGGAGGGCGAGGGAAACATTCAGTACTTC. Protein: CASSLVREGEGNIQYF.

The chain carries TRBV6-6 and TRBJ2-7, with 11 bases fitting TRBD2. Germline CDR1 and CDR2: MNHNY and SVGAGI (reference sequence). This CDR3 is built from 14 residues. The ends lost 0 bases at V and 6 bases at J; junction bases unmatched: 1. In nucleotides, the CDR3 is TGTGCCAGCAGTTACTCCCTAGCGGGAGGCGAGCAGTACTTC. Translated: CASSYSLAGGEQYF.

The rearrangement uses TRBV9 and TRBJ2-1, with D possibly matching TRBD1 (6 bases). Between the trimmed V and J ends, which lost 5 bases and 7 bases, there was a span of 13 bases. CDR3 length equals 13 residues. CDR1 SGDLS and CDR2 YYNGEE come from the germline V gene. CDR3 sequence: CASSGRRGNEQFF. Here the CDR3 DNA reads TGTGCCAGCAGTGGTCGTAGGGGGAATGAGCAGTTCTTC.

This clone was detected once. V gene TRBV7-6 combines with J gene TRBJ2-3; D is uncertain. Trimming pared 5 bases from V and 5 bases from J, leaving 11 bases between. CDR3 length: 13 amino acids. Germline assignment: CDR1 SGHVS and CDR2 FNYEAQ. The CDR3 DNA is TGTGCCAGCAGCAACTGGACGGGAGATACGCAGTATTTT. Translated, it gives CASSNWTGDTQYF.